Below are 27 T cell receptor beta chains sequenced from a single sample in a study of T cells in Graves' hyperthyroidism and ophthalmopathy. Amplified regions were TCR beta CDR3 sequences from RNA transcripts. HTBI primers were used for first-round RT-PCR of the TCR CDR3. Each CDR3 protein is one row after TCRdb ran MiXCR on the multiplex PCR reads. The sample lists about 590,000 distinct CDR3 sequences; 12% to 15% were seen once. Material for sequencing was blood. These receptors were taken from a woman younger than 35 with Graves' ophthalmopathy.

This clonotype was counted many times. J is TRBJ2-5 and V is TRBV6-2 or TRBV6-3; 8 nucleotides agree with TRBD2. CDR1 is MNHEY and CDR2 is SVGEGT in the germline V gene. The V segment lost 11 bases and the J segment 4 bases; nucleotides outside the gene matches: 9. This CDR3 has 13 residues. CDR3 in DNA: TGTGCCGGCGGCGGGGCGGGAGGAGAGACCCAGTACTTC. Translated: CAGGGAGGETQYF.

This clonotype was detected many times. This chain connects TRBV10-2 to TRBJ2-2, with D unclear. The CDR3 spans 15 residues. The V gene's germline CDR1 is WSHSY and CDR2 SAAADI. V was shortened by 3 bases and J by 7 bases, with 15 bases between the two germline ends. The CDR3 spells CASSESSSVDGELFF. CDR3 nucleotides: TGCGCCAGCAGTGAATCGAGCTCGGTGGACGGGGAGCTGTTTTTT.

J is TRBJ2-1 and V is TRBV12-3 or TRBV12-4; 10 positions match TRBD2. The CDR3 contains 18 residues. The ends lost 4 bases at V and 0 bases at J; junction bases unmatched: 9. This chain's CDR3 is CASSSTSGRGFSYNEQFF. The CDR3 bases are TGTGCCAGCAGTTCGACTAGCGGGCGAGGTTTCTCCTACAATGAGCAGTTCTTC.

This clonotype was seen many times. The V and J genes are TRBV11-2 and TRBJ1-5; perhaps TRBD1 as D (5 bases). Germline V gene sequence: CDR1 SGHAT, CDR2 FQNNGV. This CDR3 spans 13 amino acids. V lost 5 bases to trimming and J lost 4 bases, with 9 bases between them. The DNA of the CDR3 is TGTGCCAGCAGCACAGGTCAAAATCAGCCCCAGCATTTT. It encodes CASSTGQNQPQHF.

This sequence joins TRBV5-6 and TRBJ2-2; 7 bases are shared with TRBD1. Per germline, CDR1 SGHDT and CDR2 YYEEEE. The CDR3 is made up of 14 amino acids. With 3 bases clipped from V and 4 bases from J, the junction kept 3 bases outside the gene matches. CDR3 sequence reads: CASSWKGATGELFF. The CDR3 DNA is TGTGCCAGCAGCTGGAAGGGGGCCACCGGGGAGCTGTTTTTT.

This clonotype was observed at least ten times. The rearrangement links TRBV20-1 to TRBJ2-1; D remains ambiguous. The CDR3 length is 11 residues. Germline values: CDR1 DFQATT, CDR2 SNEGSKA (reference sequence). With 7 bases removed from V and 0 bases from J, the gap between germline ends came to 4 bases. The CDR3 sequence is CSVSSYNEQFF. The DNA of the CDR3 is TGCAGTGTGAGCTCCTACAATGAGCAGTTCTTC.

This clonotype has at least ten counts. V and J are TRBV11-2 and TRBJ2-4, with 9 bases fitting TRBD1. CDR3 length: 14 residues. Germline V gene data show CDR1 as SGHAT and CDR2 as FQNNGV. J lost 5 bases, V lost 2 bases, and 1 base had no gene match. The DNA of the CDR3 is TGTGCCAGCAGCTTATGGGACAGGGAAAACATTCAGTACTTC. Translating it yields CASSLWDRENIQYF.

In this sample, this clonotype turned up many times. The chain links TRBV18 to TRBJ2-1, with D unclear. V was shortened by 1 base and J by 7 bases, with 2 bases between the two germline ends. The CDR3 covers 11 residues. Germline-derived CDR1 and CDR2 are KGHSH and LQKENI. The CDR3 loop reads CASSPLNEQFF. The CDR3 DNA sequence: TGTGCCAGCTCACCACTGAATGAGCAGTTCTTC. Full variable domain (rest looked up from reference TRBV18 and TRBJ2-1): NAGVMQNPRHLVRRRGQEARLRCSPMKGHSHVYWYRQLPEEGLKFMVYLQKENIIDESGMPKERFSAEFPKEGPSILRIQQVVRGDSAAYFCASSPLNEQFFGPGTRLTVL.

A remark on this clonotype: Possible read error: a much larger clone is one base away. Here the CDR3 DNA reads TGCGGTGCTCTAGTTGGACATAGCGGGAGACCCTACGAGCAGTACTTC. It translates to CGALVGHSGRPYEQYF. This chain uses TRBV20-1 with TRBJ2-7, with TRBD2 matching 9 bases. Germline assignment: CDR1 DFQATT and CDR2 SNEGSKA (reference sequence). CDR3 size: 16 residues.

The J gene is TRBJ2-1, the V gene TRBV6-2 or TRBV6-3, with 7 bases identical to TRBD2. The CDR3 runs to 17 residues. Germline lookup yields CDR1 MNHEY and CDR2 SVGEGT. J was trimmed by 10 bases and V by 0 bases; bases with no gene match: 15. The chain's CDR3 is CASSYSRRRSGTVEQFF. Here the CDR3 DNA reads TGTGCCAGCAGTTACTCCCGGCGGCGGAGCGGGACGGTCGAGCAGTTCTTC.

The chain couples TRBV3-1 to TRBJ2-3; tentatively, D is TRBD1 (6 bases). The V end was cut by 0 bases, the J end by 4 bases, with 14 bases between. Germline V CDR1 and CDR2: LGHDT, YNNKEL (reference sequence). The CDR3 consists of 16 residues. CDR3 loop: CASSQDWGPTADTQYF. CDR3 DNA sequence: TGTGCCAGCAGCCAAGATTGGGGGCCCACAGCAGATACGCAGTATTTT.

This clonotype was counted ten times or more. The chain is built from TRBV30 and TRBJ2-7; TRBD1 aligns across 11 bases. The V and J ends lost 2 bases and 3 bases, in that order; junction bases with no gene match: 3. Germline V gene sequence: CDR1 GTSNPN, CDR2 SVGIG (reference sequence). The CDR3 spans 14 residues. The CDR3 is CAWSRGTGGYEQYF. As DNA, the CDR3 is TGTGCCTGGAGTCGAGGGACAGGGGGCTACGAGCAGTACTTC. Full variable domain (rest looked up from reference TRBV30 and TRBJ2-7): SQTIHQWPATLVQPVGSPLSLECTVEGTSNPNLYWYRQAAGRGLQLLFYSVGIGQISSEVPQNLSASRPQDRQFILSSKKLLLSDSGFYLCAWSRGTGGYEQYFGPGTRLTVT.

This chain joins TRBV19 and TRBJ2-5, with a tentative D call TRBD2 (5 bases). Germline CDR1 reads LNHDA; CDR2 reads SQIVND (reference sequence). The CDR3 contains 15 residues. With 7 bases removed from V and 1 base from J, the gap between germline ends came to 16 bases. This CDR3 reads CASKVRRNSQETQYF. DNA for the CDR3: TGTGCCAGTAAGGTCCGGAGGAACAGCCAAGAGACCCAGTACTTC.

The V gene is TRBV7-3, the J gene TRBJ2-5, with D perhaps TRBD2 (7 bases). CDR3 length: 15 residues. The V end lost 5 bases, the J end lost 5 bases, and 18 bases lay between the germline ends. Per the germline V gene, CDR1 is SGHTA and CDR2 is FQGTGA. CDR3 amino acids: CASSPRGGGTETQYF. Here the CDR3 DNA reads TGTGCCAGCAGCCCGAGGGGGGGCGGAACTGAGACCCAGTACTTC.

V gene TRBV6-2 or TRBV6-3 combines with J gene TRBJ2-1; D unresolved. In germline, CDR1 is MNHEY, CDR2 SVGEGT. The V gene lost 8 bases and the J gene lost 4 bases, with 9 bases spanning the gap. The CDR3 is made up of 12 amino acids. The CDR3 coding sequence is TGTGCCAGCGGTCCCCTTTACAATGAGCAGTTCTTC. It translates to CASGPLYNEQFF.

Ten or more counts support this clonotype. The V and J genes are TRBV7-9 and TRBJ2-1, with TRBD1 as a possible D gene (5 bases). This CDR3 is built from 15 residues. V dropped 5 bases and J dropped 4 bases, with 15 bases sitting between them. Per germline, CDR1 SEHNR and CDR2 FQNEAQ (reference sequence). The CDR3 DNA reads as TGTGCCAGCAGCGTCCACACGGACACATACAATGAGCAGTTCTTC. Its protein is CASSVHTDTYNEQFF.

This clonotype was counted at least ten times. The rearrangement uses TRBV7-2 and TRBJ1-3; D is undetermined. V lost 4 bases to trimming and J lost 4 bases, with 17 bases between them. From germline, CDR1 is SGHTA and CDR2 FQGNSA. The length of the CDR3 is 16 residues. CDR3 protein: CASSSLISTGGNTIYF. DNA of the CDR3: TGTGCCAGCAGCTCCCTCATCAGTACGGGGGGAAACACCATATATTTT. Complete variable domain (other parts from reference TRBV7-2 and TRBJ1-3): GAGVSQSPSNKVTEKGKDVELRCDPISGHTALYWYRQSLGQGLEFLIYFQGNSAPDKSGLPSDRFSAERTGGSVSTLTIQRTQQEDSAVYLCASSSLISTGGNTIYFGEGSWLTVV.

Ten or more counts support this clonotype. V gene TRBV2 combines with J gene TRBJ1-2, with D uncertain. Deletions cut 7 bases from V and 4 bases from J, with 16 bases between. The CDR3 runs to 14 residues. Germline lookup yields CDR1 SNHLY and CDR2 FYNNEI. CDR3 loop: CASIPPLRGYGYTF. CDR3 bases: TGTGCCAGCATTCCTCCACTTCGGGGCTATGGCTACACCTTC. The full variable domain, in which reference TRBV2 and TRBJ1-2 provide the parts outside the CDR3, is EPEVTQTPSHQVTQMGQEVILRCVPISNHLYFYWYRQILGQKVEFLVSFYNNEISEKSEIFDDQFSVERPDGSNFTLKIRSTKLEDSAMYFCASIPPLRGYGYTFGSGTRLTVV.

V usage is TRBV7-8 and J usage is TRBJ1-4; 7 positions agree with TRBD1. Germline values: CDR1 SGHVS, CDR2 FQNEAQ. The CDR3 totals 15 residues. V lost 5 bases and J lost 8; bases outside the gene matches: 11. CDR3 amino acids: CASSPTEQGWEKLFF. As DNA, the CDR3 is TGTGCCAGCAGCCCCACGGAACAGGGGTGGGAAAAACTGTTTTTT.

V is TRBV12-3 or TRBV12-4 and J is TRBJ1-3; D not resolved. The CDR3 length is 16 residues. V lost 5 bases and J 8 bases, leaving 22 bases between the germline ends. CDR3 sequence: CASSPDGPHLGYTIYF. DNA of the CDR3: TGTGCCAGCAGTCCGGACGGGCCCCACTTAGGGTACACCATATATTTT.

CDR3 residues: CASSVVGADTQYF. In nucleotides, the CDR3 is TGTGCCAGCAGCGTAGTAGGGGCAGATACGCAGTATTTT. The V gene is TRBV9, the J gene TRBJ2-3; TRBD1 is a possible D gene (5 bases). The CDR3 covers 13 residues. V lost 0 bases and J lost 4, with 6 bases in between. CDR1 and CDR2 from the germline V gene are SGDLS and YYNGEE.

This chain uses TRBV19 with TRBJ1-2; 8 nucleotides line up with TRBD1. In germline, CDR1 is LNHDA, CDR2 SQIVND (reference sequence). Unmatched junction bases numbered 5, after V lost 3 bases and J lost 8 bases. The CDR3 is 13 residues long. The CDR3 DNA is TGTGCCAGTAGTATCGGACAGGGCCTGGGCTACACCTTC. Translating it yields CASSIGQGLGYTF.

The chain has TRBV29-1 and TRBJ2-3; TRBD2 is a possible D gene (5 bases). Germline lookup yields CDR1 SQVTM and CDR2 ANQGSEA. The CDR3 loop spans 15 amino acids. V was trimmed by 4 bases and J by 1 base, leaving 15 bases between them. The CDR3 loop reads CSVGGAVGGTDTQYF. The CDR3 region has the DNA TGCAGCGTTGGAGGAGCGGTAGGTGGCACAGATACGCAGTATTTT.

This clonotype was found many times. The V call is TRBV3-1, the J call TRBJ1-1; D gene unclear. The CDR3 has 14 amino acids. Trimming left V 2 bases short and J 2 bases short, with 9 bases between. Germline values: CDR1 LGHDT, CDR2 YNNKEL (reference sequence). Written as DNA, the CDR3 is TGTGCCAGCAGCCAAAAGGCAAAAAACACTGAAGCTTTCTTT. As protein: CASSQKAKNTEAFF.

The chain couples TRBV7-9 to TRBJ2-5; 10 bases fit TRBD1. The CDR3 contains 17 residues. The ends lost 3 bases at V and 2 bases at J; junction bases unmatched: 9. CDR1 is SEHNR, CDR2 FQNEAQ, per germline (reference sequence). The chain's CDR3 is CASSFKGTGVVQETQYF. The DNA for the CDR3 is TGTGCCAGCAGCTTTAAAGGGACAGGGGTCGTACAAGAGACCCAGTACTTC.

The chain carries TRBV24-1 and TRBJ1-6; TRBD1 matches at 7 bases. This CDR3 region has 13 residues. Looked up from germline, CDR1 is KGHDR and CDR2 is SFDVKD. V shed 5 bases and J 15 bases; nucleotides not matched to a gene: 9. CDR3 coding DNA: TGTGCCACCAGTGCTCGAAACAGGGGACACCTCCACTTT. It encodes CATSARNRGHLHF.

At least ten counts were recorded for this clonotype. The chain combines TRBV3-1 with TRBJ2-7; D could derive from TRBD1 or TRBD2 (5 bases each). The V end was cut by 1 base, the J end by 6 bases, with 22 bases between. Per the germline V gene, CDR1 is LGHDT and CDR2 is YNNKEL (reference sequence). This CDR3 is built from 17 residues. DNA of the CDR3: TGTGCCAGCAGCCAAGGGGACGACCTAGGACCGCTCGGCGAGCAGTACTTC. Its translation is CASSQGDDLGPLGEQYF.